Presented here are 9 T cell receptor beta chains from one specimen sequenced in a study of blood T cell repertoires in COVID-19. This table comes from immunoSEQ multiplex PCR, and its TCRdb copy is limited to in-frame clones, with some not included. The profile shows 150,000 to 200,000 clones, over 70% of them singletons. Sequencing was done on a sample of peripheral blood. The receptors derive from a man aged 65-85 years with acute or convalescent COVID-19.

The chain uses TRBV28 and TRBJ1-6; 8 bases line up with TRBD1. V shed 5 bases and J 7 bases; nucleotides not matched to a gene: 4. CDR3 length equals 14 residues. The V gene's germline CDR1 is MDHEN and CDR2 SYDVKM. The CDR3 DNA sequence: TGTGCCAGCAGTAGGACAGGGAACAATTCACCCCTCCACTTT. This translates into CASSRTGNNSPLHF. The full variable domain, completed using reference TRBV28 and TRBJ1-6, is DVKVTQSSRYLVKRTGEKVFLECVQDMDHENMFWYRQDPGLGLRLIYFSYDVKMKEKGDIPEGYSVSREKKERFSLILESASTNQTSMYLCASSRTGNNSPLHFGNGTRLTVT.

The chain has TRBV6-5 and TRBJ2-3; 12 nucleotides line up with TRBD2. The ends lost 6 bases at V and 4 bases at J; junction bases unmatched: 2. The V gene's germline CDR1 is MNHEY and CDR2 SVGAGI. CDR3 size: 14 residues. CDR3 sequence reads: CASSTSGGSDTQYF. Written as DNA, the CDR3 is TGTGCCAGCAGCACTAGCGGGGGGTCAGATACGCAGTATTTT.

The chain has TRBV6-6 and TRBJ2-1, with D possibly TRBD2 on 6 matching bases. Germline-derived CDR1 and CDR2 are MNHNY and SVGAGI (reference sequence). This CDR3 comprises 13 residues. CDR3 sequence (DNA): TGTGCTGTCGCCGGGAGCTCCTACAATGAGCAGTTCTTC. Its protein product is CAVAGSSYNEQFF.

V usage is TRBV18 and J usage is TRBJ1-2; TRBD1 is a possible D gene (5 bases). The CDR3 runs 15 residues. Trimming removed 4 bases from V and 0 bases from J, with 12 bases in between. The V gene's germline CDR1 is KGHSH and CDR2 LQKENI. The CDR3 region is CASSRVTDTNYGYTF. The CDR3 nucleotides are TGTGCCAGCTCACGAGTGACAGATACTAACTATGGCTACACCTTC.

The rearrangement uses TRBV28 and TRBJ1-2; TRBD1 matches at 8 bases. With 7 bases clipped from V and 5 bases from J, the junction kept 12 bases outside the gene matches. This CDR3 comprises 15 residues. Per germline, CDR1 MDHEN and CDR2 SYDVKM. The CDR3 protein is CASKTSRGPPYGYTF. CDR3 nucleotides: TGTGCCAGCAAAACCTCCAGGGGGCCCCCTTATGGCTACACCTTC.

The chain couples TRBV10-2 to TRBJ2-4; TRBD2 agrees at 10 bases. Germline V lookup: CDR1 WSHSY, CDR2 SAAADI. With V trimmed by 6 bases and J by 8 bases, 7 bases remained unmatched. The CDR3 length is 14 residues. The CDR3 nucleotides are TGCGCCAGCAGGGAAGCGGGGGGGGGATACATTCAGTACTTC. Its translation is CASREAGGGYIQYF.

The chain carries TRBV6-5 and TRBJ2-2; D remains unclear. V lost 2 bases to trimming and J lost 6 bases, with 10 bases between them. CDR1 and CDR2 from the germline V gene are MNHEY and SVGAGI. The CDR3 length is 14 residues. The CDR3 DNA is TGTGCCAGCAGTTACGAGGCTACATCCGGGGAGCTGTTTTTT. Amino acids: CASSYEATSGELFF.

The chain uses TRBV5-1 and TRBJ2-2, with D tentatively TRBD2 (5 bases). The V gene lost 0 bases and the J gene lost 7 bases, with 16 bases spanning the gap. The CDR3 length is 16 residues. Germline lookup yields CDR1 SGHRS and CDR2 YFSETQ. This CDR3 is CASSLARTVSDGELFF. The CDR3, as DNA: TGCGCCAGCAGCTTGGCCAGGACTGTCTCGGACGGGGAGCTGTTTTTT.

The rearrangement uses TRBV28 and TRBJ1-2; D is ambiguous. CDR1 is MDHEN and CDR2 is SYDVKM in the germline V gene. The CDR3 length is 12 residues. V dropped 8 bases and J dropped 4 bases, with 11 bases sitting between them. The CDR3 DNA reads as TGTGCCAGCGCATCAGAAATCTATGGCTACACCTTC. It specifies CASASEIYGYTF.